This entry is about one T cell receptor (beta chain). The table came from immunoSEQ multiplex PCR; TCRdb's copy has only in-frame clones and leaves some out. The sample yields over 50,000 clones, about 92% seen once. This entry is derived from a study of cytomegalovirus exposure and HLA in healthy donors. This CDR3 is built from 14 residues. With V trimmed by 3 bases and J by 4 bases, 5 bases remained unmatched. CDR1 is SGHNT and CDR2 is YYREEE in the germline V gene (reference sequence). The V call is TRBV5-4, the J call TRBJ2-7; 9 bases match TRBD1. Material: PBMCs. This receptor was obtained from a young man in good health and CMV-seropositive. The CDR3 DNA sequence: TGTGCCAGCAGCTGGGGACAGGGATCTTACGAGCAGTACTTC. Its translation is CASSWGQGSYEQYF.